Shown below are 20 T cell receptor beta chains from a single sample sequenced in a study of OX40 agonist ivuxolimab in advanced cancers. Data came from immunoSEQ multiplex PCR; TCRdb stores just in-frame clones and leaves some out. Of roughly 69,000 clones listed, 90% to 95% were seen once; the top ten hold 4% to 4.5%. The sample was CD4+ or CD8+ T cells sorted from blood, taken in a trial of the OX40 agonist ivuxolimab. The origin of the receptors is an adult with an advanced solid tumor such as melanoma, head and neck, liver or kidney cancer.

The chain links TRBV6-1 to TRBJ2-3, with TRBD2 matching 11 bases. Germline trimming cut 2 bases from V and 0 bases from J; bases unmatched to any gene: 7. Per germline, CDR1 MNHNS and CDR2 SASEGT. This CDR3 has 18 residues. DNA for the CDR3: TGTGCCAGCAGTGAACTAGCGGGAGGCCCTTATAGCACAGATACGCAGTATTTT. As protein: CASSELAGGPYSTDTQYF.

The J gene is TRBJ2-7, the V gene TRBV15; 8 bases are shared with TRBD1. V shed 6 bases, J shed 4 bases, and the junction held 5 bases outside the gene matches. The V gene's germline CDR1 is LNHNV and CDR2 YYDKDF (reference sequence). This CDR3 has 13 amino acids. DNA for the CDR3: TGTGCCACCAGAGCAGGGGGCAGGTACGAGCAGTACTTC. Protein: CATRAGGRYEQYF.

The rearrangement joins TRBV5-1 to TRBJ2-1; D may be TRBD2 (6 bases). Trimming left V 7 bases short and J 8 bases short, with 13 bases between. Per the germline V gene, CDR1 is SGHRS and CDR2 is YFSETQ. This CDR3 region has 12 residues. The CDR3: CASGHGDYEQFF. The CDR3 DNA sequence: TGCGCCAGCGGGCACGGGGACTATGAGCAGTTCTTC.

This clone was found a few times. This chain links TRBV19 with TRBJ1-2; possible D gene TRBD1, 6 bases. The CDR3 has 16 residues. Germline-derived CDR1 and CDR2 are LNHDA and SQIVND (reference sequence). V was cut by 6 bases and J by 5 bases, with 22 bases left in between. This CDR3 is CASRTGHIPFHYGYTF. The CDR3 DNA reads TGTGCCAGTAGAACGGGACATATCCCTTTTCATTATGGCTACACCTTC. The full variable domain, rest sourced from reference TRBV19 and TRBJ1-2, is DGGITQSPKYLFRKEGQNVTLSCEQNLNHDAMYWYRQDPGQGLRLIYYSQIVNDFQKGDIAEGYSVSREKKESFPLTVTSAQKNPTAFYLCASRTGHIPFHYGYTFGSGTRLTVV.

This clone was observed a single time. This chain uses TRBV4-2 with TRBJ1-1; D may be TRBD1 (5 bases). Germline assignment: CDR1 LGHNA and CDR2 YNFKEQ. The CDR3 consists of 15 residues. The ends were cut back, 1 base at V and 0 bases at J, with 9 bases in the middle. The CDR3 DNA sequence: TGTGCCAGCAGCCAAGGCCAGGGCCTGAACACTGAAGCTTTCTTT. As protein: CASSQGQGLNTEAFF.

This clone showed up just a few times. CDR3 DNA: TGTGCCACCAGCAGAGTGGGCACCCATCAGCCCCAGCATTTT. Residues: CATSRVGTHQPQHF. The genes are TRBV15 and TRBJ1-5, with D unclear. CDR3 length: 14 residues. V lost 1 base and J 5 bases, leaving 9 bases between the germline ends. Per germline, CDR1 LNHNV and CDR2 YYDKDF (reference sequence). Complete variable domain (other parts from reference TRBV15 and TRBJ1-5): DAMVIQNPRYQVTQFGKPVTLSCSQTLNHNVMYWYQQKSSQAPKLLFHYYDKDFNNEADTPDNFQSRRPNTSFCFLDIRSPGLGDTAMYLCATSRVGTHQPQHFGDGTRLSIL.

The chain joins TRBV7-3 to TRBJ2-3; D might be TRBD2 (6 bases). The CDR3 has 15 amino acids. Germline CDR1 is SGHTA and CDR2 is FQGTGA. With 3 bases removed from V and 2 bases from J, the gap between germline ends came to 12 bases. CDR3 DNA sequence: TGTGCCAGCAGCTTTTTTAGCGGTCCCACAGATACGCAGTATTTT. It translates to CASSFFSGPTDTQYF.

The chain links TRBV13 to TRBJ2-1; TRBD2 matches 8 bases. CDR1 is PRHDT and CDR2 is FYEKMQ in the germline V gene (reference sequence). CDR3 length: 16 amino acids. V lost 0 bases, J lost 2 bases, and 3 bases stayed unmatched. CDR3 nucleotide sequence: TGTGCCAGCAGCTTAGGGCGCGGGGGGCCCTACAATGAGCAGTTCTTC. Translated, it gives CASSLGRGGPYNEQFF.

The chain combines TRBV2 with TRBJ1-5; D not resolved. Germline-derived CDR1 and CDR2 are SNHLY and FYNNEI. V was trimmed by 1 base and J by 0 bases, leaving 7 bases between them. The CDR3 loop spans 15 amino acids. The CDR3 region has the DNA TGTGCCAGCAGTGAAGGTCAGCATAGCAATCAGCCCCAGCATTTT. As protein: CASSEGQHSNQPQHF.

The rearrangement links TRBV7-9 to TRBJ1-4; 7 bases line up with TRBD1. The length of the CDR3 is 18 residues. J lost 5 bases, V lost 5 bases, and 17 bases had no gene match. Germline CDR1 and CDR2: SEHNR and FQNEAQ (reference sequence). CDR3 loop: CASSLGTASRITNEKLFF. DNA for the CDR3: TGTGCCAGCAGCCTCGGGACAGCAAGTAGGATCACCAATGAAAAACTGTTTTTT.

The J gene is TRBJ2-7, the V gene TRBV7-9; 9 nucleotides match TRBD1. Germline values: CDR1 SEHNR, CDR2 FQNEAQ (reference sequence). The CDR3 is 15 amino acids. The V gene end was trimmed by 6 bases and the J gene end by 2 bases; junction bases not matched to a gene: 8. DNA of the CDR3: TGTGCCAGCAGGTACGGGACAGGGACGACCTACGAGCAGTACTTC. The encoded protein is CASRYGTGTTYEQYF.

This sequence joins TRBV6-1 and TRBJ1-1; TRBD1 matches at 10 bases. Germline assignment: CDR1 MNHNS and CDR2 SASEGT. The CDR3 consists of 17 residues. With 3 bases clipped from V and 1 base from J, the junction kept 8 bases outside the gene matches. The CDR3 region has the DNA TGTGCCAGCAGTGACGACAGGGGGCCAGACCCGAACACTGAAGCTTTCTTT. It translates to CASSDDRGPDPNTEAFF.

The chain combines TRBV4-1 with TRBJ1-5; D gene ambiguous. With 1 base removed from V and 4 bases from J, the gap between germline ends came to 8 bases. The CDR3 is 14 amino acids. Germline V gene sequence: CDR1 MGHRA, CDR2 YSYEKL. In DNA, the CDR3 is TGCGCCAGCAGCCAAGTCGGGAGGAATCAGCCCCAGCATTTT. This gives the protein CASSQVGRNQPQHF.

The chain is built from TRBV10-3 and TRBJ2-5; D is possibly TRBD1 (6 bases). The germline CDR1 and CDR2 sequences are ENHRY and SYGVKD. This CDR3 is built from 13 residues. V lost 10 bases and J 5 bases, leaving 17 bases between the germline ends. Written as DNA, the CDR3 is TGTGCCACCGGACAGTCACCAGACGAGACCCAGTACTTC. It translates to CATGQSPDETQYF.

The chain uses TRBV19 and TRBJ2-1; 10 positions match TRBD2. Trimming took 3 bases from V and 7 from J; bases not matched to a gene: 6. Germline V gene data show CDR1 as LNHDA and CDR2 as SQIVND (reference sequence). The CDR3 covers 15 residues. The CDR3 loop reads CASSIVAGGQNEQFF. CDR3 nucleotides: TGTGCCAGTAGTATCGTAGCGGGGGGCCAGAATGAGCAGTTCTTC.

V and J are TRBV6-1 and TRBJ2-7, with a tentative D call TRBD1 (6 bases). The V and J ends lost 5 bases and 7 bases respectively, with 18 bases between them. This CDR3 spans 14 amino acids. The germline V gene encodes CDR1 MNHNS and CDR2 SASEGT. CDR3 nucleotides: TGTGCCAGCAGTATTCGGGACACGGCAAGAGAGCAGTACGTC. Protein product: CASSIRDTAREQYV.

The rearrangement joins TRBV4-3 to TRBJ2-2, with TRBD1 as a possible D gene (5 bases). The CDR3 loop spans 17 amino acids. Germline-derived CDR1 and CDR2 are LGHNA and YSLEER. Trimming took 1 base from V and 2 from J, leaving 14 bases between them. In nucleotides, the CDR3 is TGCGCCAGCAGCCAAGTCCTCGGTCAGGGTAACACCGGGGAGCTGTTTTTT. Its translation is CASSQVLGQGNTGELFF.

This rearrangement joins TRBV5-1 to TRBJ2-7, with D possibly matching TRBD1 (5 bases). The germline V gene encodes CDR1 SGHRS and CDR2 YFSETQ. This CDR3 contains 14 residues. The germline V and J ends were trimmed by 0 bases and 6 bases, with 13 bases remaining between them. The CDR3 protein is CASSLGRVVSEQYF. CDR3 coding DNA: TGCGCCAGCAGCTTGGGCAGGGTAGTTTCCGAGCAGTACTTC. Full variable domain (missing parts from reference TRBV5-1 and TRBJ2-7): KAGVTQTPRYLIKTRGQQVTLSCSPISGHRSVSWYQQTPGQGLQFLFEYFSETQRNKGNFPGRFSGRQFSNSRSEMNVSTLELGDSALYLCASSLGRVVSEQYFGPGTRLTVT.

The rearrangement links TRBV2 to TRBJ2-1; D is perhaps TRBD2 (6 bases). Trimming shortened V by 4 bases and J by 6 bases, and 19 bases separated the two germline ends. The CDR3 has 16 amino acids. CDR1 is SNHLY and CDR2 is FYNNEI in the germline V gene. CDR3 sequence: CASSGPGLSGLNEQFF. The DNA of the CDR3 is TGTGCCAGCAGTGGCCCCGGACTATCGGGGCTCAATGAGCAGTTCTTC.

The chain employs TRBV18 and TRBJ1-1, with unresolved D. Germline V lookup: CDR1 KGHSH, CDR2 LQKENI. The CDR3 is 13 amino acids. Trimming took 6 bases from V and 7 from J, leaving 15 bases between them. In nucleotides, the CDR3 is TGTGCCAGCTCCTACGGGCCCGGCGTTGAAGCTTTCTTT. As protein: CASSYGPGVEAFF.